A selection of T cell receptor beta chains follows, all from one sample in a study of blood T cells in healthy people across ages. TCRdb independently ran MiXCR on the 5' RACE reads; one entry per CDR3 protein. The data hold roughly 560,000 distinct CDR3 sequences, with approximately 25% observed a single time. Another study also made use of these data, one on T cells of mothers and their children.

Sequencing used blood. The receptors stem from a boy younger than 18 in good health. CDR3s include the opening cysteine and the closing phenylalanine or tryptophan. The order of the fields is D gene, J gene, V gene, clone size, CDR3 protein, CDR3 DNA. D genes are given only for firm matches. Clone size is stated in some rows and not others, as once, few, many or a class when expanded.

>TRBD1|TRBJ1-2|TRBV6-5|once
CASRQGPNYGYTF
TGTGCCAGCCGACAGGGGCCTAACTATGGCTACACCTTC
>-|TRBJ2-3|TRBV12-3/TRBV12-4|few
CASSLALGQASVGDTQYF
TGTGCCAGCAGTTTAGCGCTTGGGCAGGCAAGCGTGGGAGATACGCAGTATTTT
>-|TRBJ1-4|TRBV27|few
CASSRTSGANEKLFF
TGTGCCAGCAGTCGGACATCGGGAGCTAATGAAAAACTGTTTTTT
>-|TRBJ1-1|TRBV6-6|few
CASSYRRDTEAFF
TGTGCCAGCAGTTACCGGCGGGACACTGAAGCTTTCTTT
>-|TRBJ2-7|TRBV25-1|few
CASSEQVGYEQYF
TGTGCCAGCAGTGAGCAGGTCGGCTACGAGCAGTACTTC
>-|TRBJ2-4|TRBV24-1|few
CATGDPRDSTKNIQYF
TGTGCCACCGGTGATCCCCGGGACTCCACTAAAAACATTCAGTACTTC
>-|TRBJ2-2|TRBV11-1|-
CASRNAGGTGELFF
TGTGCCAGCAGGAACGCCGGGGGCACCGGGGAGCTGTTTTTT
>-|TRBJ2-5|TRBV12-3/TRBV12-4|-
CASSFSESLETQYF
TGTGCCAGCAGTTTCTCGGAATCTTTGGAGACCCAGTACTTC
>-|TRBJ2-2|TRBV7-9|-
CASSPEGGPSGELFF
TGTGCCAGCAGCCCCGAGGGGGGCCCCAGCGGGGAGCTGTTTTTT
>-|TRBJ2-7|TRBV28|-
CASSTRSPYEQYF
TGTGCCAGCAGCACACGGAGCCCCTACGAGCAGTACTTC
>TRBD2|TRBJ2-7|TRBV7-2|few
CASSLAGGESSYEQYF
TGTGCCAGCAGCTTAGCGGGAGGGGAGAGCTCCTACGAGCAGTACTTC
>-|TRBJ1-5|TRBV15|few
CATSRDLSQPQHF
TGTGCCACCAGCAGAGATCTTTCTCAGCCCCAGCATTTT
>-|TRBJ1-1|TRBV24-1|-
CATSDWGTEAFF
TGTGCCACCAGTGATTGGGGGACTGAAGCTTTCTTT
>TRBD1|TRBJ2-3|TRBV5-1|once
CASSLVPSGTGIADTQYF
TGCGCCAGCAGCTTGGTACCGTCCGGGACAGGGATTGCAGATACGCAGTATTTT
>TRBD2|TRBJ2-1|TRBV28|few
CASTEYGLAGGPEENEQFF
TGTGCCAGCACCGAATATGGACTAGCGGGAGGGCCCGAAGAGAATGAGCAGTTCTTC
>TRBD1|TRBJ1-2|TRBV20-1|many
CSASPATGSYGYTF
TGCAGTGCTAGTCCAGCGACAGGGTCCTATGGCTACACCTTC
>TRBD1|TRBJ2-1|TRBV5-6|once
CASSIYTGGSYNEQFF
TGTGCCAGCAGCATCTATACAGGGGGCTCCTACAATGAGCAGTTCTTC
>TRBD1|TRBJ1-3|TRBV7-2|-
CASSFLQGPGNTIYF
TGTGCCAGCAGCTTTCTACAGGGGCCTGGAAACACCATATATTTT
>TRBD2|TRBJ2-1|TRBV5-1|few
CASSVQREGGEQFF
TGCGCCAGCAGCGTCCAGCGGGAGGGCGGTGAGCAGTTCTTC
>-|TRBJ2-7|TRBV20-1|-
CSARGPGPGSYEQYF
TGCAGTGCTAGAGGGCCGGGACCAGGGTCCTACGAGCAGTACTTC
>TRBD2|TRBJ2-5|TRBV27|-
CASSTVGRLAGVSRETQYF
TGTGCCAGCAGTACCGTTGGAAGACTAGCGGGGGTGTCTCGAGAGACCCAGTACTTC
>-|TRBJ1-3|TRBV6-5|-
CASSYSRSSGNTIYF
TGTGCCAGCAGTTACTCCAGGAGCTCTGGAAACACCATATATTTT
>TRBD2|TRBJ2-7|TRBV29-1|many
CSAEGEGGAYEQYF
TGCAGCGCAGAAGGAGAGGGAGGGGCCTACGAGCAGTACTTC
>-|TRBJ2-4|TRBV7-2|few
CASSPPAKNIQYF
TGTGCCAGCAGCCCGCCAGCCAAAAACATTCAGTACTTC
>TRBD2|TRBJ2-2|TRBV7-7|few
CASSAGGERGGTGELFF
TGTGCTAGCAGCGCCGGAGGAGAGCGGGGGGGCACCGGGGAGCTGTTTTTT
>-|TRBJ2-1|TRBV9|-
CASSVGRSNEQFF
TGTGCCAGCAGCGTAGGACGGAGCAATGAGCAGTTCTTC
>-|TRBJ2-1|TRBV12-3/TRBV12-4|few
CASSLGHRDYNEQFF
TGTGCCAGCAGTTTGGGCCACCGGGACTACAATGAGCAGTTCTTC
>TRBD1|TRBJ2-6|TRBV4-3|few
CASSQADRGPSVANVLTF
TGCGCCAGCAGCCAAGCAGACAGGGGGCCCTCTGTGGCCAACGTCCTGACTTTC
>-|TRBJ2-2|TRBV14|-
CASSQSTRSNTGELFF
TGTGCCAGCAGCCAAAGCACCAGATCGAACACCGGGGAGCTGTTTTTT
>TRBD1|TRBJ2-7|TRBV6-1|few
CASSARDRGIYEQYF
TGTGCCAGCAGTGCCCGGGACAGGGGCATCTACGAGCAGTACTTC
>TRBD2|TRBJ2-5|TRBV7-2|-
CASSFDGGVGLETQYF
TGTGCCAGCAGCTTCGACGGGGGGGTCGGTTTAGAGACCCAGTACTTC
>-|TRBJ2-7|TRBV20-1|few
CSVPHRIFPGSYEQYF
TGCAGTGTCCCGCACAGGATTTTCCCTGGCTCCTACGAGCAGTACTTC
>-|TRBJ2-5|TRBV20-1|-
CSARDDNQETQYF
TGCAGTGCTAGAGATGACAACCAAGAGACCCAGTACTTC
>-|TRBJ2-7|TRBV7-2|few
CASSPRRAKGRQYF
TGTGCCAGCAGCCCTCGCCGCGCGAAAGGTCGGCAGTACTTC
>-|TRBJ2-1|TRBV5-6|-
CASSLDGFYNEQFF
TGTGCCAGCAGCCTGGACGGCTTCTACAATGAGCAGTTCTTC
>-|TRBJ2-1|TRBV20-1|few
CSAKPSANEQFF
TGCAGTGCTAAACCGAGCGCGAATGAGCAGTTCTTC
>-|TRBJ2-7|TRBV7-9|few
CASSLGPASLYEQYF
TGTGCCAGCAGCTTAGGTCCAGCCTCTCTTTACGAGCAGTACTTC
>-|TRBJ2-1|TRBV28|few
CASSSSSFWAGDSYNEQFF
TGTGCCAGCAGCTCCTCGTCGTTCTGGGCAGGGGACTCCTACAATGAGCAGTTCTTC
>-|TRBJ2-3|TRBV6-6|few
CAIGEDTQYF
TGTGCCATCGGCGAGGATACGCAGTATTTT
>-|TRBJ2-7|TRBV6-5|-
CASSYSSEAYEQYF
TGTGCCAGCAGTTACTCCTCGGAGGCCTACGAGCAGTACTTC
>TRBD1|TRBJ2-5|TRBV20-1|few
CSARDPTGYQETQYF
TGCAGTGCTAGAGATCCGACAGGGTACCAAGAGACCCAGTACTTC
>-|TRBJ2-1|TRBV6-2/TRBV6-3|few
CASRTGDTSSYNEQFF
TGTGCCAGCAGGACTGGGGACACCAGCTCCTACAATGAGCAGTTCTTC
>-|TRBJ1-1|TRBV7-9|-
CASSFTPGGTEAFF
TGTGCCAGCAGCTTCACCCCCGGTGGGACTGAAGCTTTCTTT
>TRBD2|TRBJ2-1|TRBV20-1|-
CSAPTSGTYNEQFF
TGCAGTGCCCCGACTAGCGGGACTTACAATGAGCAGTTCTTC
>TRBD1|TRBJ2-7|TRBV10-3|many
CAISEIRTGIPYEQYF
TGTGCCATCAGTGAGATCCGGACAGGGATCCCCTACGAGCAGTACTTC